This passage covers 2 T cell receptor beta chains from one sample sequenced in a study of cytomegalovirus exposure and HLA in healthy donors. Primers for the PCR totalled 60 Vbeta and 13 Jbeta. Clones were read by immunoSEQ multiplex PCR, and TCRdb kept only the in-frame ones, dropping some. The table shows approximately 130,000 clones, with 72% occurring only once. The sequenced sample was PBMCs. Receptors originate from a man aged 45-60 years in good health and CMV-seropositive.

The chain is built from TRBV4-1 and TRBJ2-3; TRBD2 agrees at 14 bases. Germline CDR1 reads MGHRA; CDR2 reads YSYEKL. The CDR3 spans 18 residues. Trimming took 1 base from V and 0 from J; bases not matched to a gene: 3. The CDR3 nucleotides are TGCGCCAGCAGCCAAGTGGGACTAGCGGGGGAAAGCACAGATACGCAGTATTTT. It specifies CASSQVGLAGESTDTQYF.

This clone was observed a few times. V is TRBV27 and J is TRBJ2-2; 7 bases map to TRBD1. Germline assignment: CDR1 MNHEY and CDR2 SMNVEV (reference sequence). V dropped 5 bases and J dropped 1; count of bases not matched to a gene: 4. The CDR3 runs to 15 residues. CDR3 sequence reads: CASSLWTGNTGELFF. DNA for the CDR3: TGTGCCAGCAGTCTCTGGACAGGGAACACCGGGGAGCTGTTTTTT.